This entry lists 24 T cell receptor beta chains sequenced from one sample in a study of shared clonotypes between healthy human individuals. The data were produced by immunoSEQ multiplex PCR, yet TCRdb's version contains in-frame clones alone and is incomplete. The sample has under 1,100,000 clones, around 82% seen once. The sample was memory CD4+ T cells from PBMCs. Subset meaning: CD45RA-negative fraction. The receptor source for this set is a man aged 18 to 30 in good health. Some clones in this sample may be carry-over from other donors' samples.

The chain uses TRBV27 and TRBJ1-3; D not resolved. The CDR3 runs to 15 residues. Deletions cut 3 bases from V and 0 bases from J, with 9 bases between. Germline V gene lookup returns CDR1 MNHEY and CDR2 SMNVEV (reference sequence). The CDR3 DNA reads TGTGCCAGCAGTTTCCGGGCAGGCTCTGGAAACACCATATATTTT. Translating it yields CASSFRAGSGNTIYF.

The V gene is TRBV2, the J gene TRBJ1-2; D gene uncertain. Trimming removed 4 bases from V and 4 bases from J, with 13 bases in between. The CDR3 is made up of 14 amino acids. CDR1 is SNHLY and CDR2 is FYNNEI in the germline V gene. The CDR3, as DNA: TGTGCCAGCAGTGCCCGAGGGAGAGGCTATGGCTACACCTTC. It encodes CASSARGRGYGYTF.

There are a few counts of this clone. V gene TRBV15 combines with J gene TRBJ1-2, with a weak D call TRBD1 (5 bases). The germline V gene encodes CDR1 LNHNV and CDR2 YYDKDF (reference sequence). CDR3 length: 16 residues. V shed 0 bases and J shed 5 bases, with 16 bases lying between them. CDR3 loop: CATSRDPLFGGYGYTF. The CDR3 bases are TGTGCCACCAGCAGAGATCCGTTGTTTGGGGGATATGGCTACACCTTC.

CDR3 protein: CAIRSLGTRDEQYF. The CDR3 nucleotides are TGTGCCATCAGGTCACTGGGGACCCGAGACGAGCAGTACTTC. The genes are TRBV10-3 and TRBJ2-7; perhaps D is TRBD1 or TRBD2 (5 bases each). The V end was cut by 6 bases, the J end by 5 bases, with 17 bases between. Per the germline V gene, CDR1 is ENHRY and CDR2 is SYGVKD. This CDR3 has 14 residues.

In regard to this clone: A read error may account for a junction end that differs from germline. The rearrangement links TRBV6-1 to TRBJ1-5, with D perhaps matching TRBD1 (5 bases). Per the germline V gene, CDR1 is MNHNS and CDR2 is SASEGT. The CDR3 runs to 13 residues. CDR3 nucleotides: TGTGCCAGCAGTGAAGGGGGCCCCAGGGCCGGGTATTTT. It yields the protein CASSEGGPRAGYF.

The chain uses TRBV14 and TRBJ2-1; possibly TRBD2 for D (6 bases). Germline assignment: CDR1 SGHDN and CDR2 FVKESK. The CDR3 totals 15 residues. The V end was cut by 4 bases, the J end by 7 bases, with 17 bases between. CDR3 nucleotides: TGTGCCAGCAGCCCTCGGGGGACCAAGGTGAATGAGCAGTTCTTC. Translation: CASSPRGTKVNEQFF.

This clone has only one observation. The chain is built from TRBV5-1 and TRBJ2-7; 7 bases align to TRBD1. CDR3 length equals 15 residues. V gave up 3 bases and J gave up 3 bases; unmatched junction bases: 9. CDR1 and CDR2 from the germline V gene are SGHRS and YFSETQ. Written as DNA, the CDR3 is TGCGCCAGCAGCTATCTCACCGGGACAGACTACGAGCAGTACTTC. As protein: CASSYLTGTDYEQYF.

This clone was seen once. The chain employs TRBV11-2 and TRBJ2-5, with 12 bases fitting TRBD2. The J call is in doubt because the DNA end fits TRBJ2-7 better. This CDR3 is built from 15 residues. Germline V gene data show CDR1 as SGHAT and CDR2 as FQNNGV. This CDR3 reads CASSLMTSGSSEQYF. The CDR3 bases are TGTGCCAGCAGCTTAATGACTAGCGGGAGCTCCGAGCAGTACTTC.

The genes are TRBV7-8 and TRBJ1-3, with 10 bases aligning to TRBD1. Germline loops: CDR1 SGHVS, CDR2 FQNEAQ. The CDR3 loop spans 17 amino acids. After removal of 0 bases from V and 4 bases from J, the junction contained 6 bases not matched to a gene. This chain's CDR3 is CASSLAPGQGPGNTIYF. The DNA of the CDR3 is TGTGCCAGCAGCTTAGCCCCGGGACAGGGGCCCGGAAACACCATATATTTT.

The CDR3 DNA is TGTGCCAGCAGTGAAGGGACCCAACACAACAATGAGCAGTTCTTC. Its translation: CASSEGTQHNNEQFF. The chain carries TRBV6-1 and TRBJ2-1; D is unresolved. The length of the CDR3 is 15 residues. Trimming shortened V by 1 base and J by 5 bases, and 12 bases separated the two germline ends. Looked up from germline, CDR1 is MNHNS and CDR2 is SASEGT.

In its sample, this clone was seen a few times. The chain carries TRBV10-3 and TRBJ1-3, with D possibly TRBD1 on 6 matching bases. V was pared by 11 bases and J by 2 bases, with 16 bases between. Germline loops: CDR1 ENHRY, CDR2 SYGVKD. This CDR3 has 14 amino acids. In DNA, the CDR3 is TGTGCCGCATGGACAGAAGCTGCTGGAAACACCATATATTTT. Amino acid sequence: CAAWTEAAGNTIYF.

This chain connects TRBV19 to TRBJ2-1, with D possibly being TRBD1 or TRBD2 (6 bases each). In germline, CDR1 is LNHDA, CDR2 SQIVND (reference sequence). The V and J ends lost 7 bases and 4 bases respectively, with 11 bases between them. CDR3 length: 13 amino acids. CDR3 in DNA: TGTGCCAGTACCCGGGGGCAATACAATGAGCAGTTCTTC. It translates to CASTRGQYNEQFF.

The CDR3 sequence is CASSPGPDGEQYF. Written as DNA, the CDR3 is TGTGCCAGCAGCCCCGGGCCTGACGGCGAGCAGTACTTC. The chain combines TRBV9 with TRBJ2-7; D unresolved. Trimming took 4 bases from V and 6 from J, leaving 14 bases between them. This CDR3 is 13 amino acids long. Germline V CDR1 and CDR2: SGDLS, YYNGEE.

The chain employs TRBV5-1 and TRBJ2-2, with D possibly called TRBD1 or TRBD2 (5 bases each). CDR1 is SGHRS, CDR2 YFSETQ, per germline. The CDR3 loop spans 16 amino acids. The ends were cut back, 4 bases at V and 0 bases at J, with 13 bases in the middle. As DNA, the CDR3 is TGCGCCAGCAGCCCCCCGGGACGTACGAACACCGGGGAGCTGTTTTTT. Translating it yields CASSPPGRTNTGELFF.

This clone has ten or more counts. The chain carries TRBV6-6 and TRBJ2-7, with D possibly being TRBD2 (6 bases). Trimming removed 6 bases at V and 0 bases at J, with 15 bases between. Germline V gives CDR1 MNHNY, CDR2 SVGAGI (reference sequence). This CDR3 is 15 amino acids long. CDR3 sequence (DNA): TGTGCCAGCAGCCCCCGGGGGTCCATCTCCTACGAGCAGTACTTC. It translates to CASSPRGSISYEQYF.

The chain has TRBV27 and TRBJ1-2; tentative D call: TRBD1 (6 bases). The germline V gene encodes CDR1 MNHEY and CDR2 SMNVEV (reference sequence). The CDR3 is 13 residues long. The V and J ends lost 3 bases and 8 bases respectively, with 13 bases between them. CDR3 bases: TGTGCCAGCAGTTTCCGGGGGGCAGGGGGCTACACCTTC. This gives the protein CASSFRGAGGYTF.

The CDR3 protein is CASSLVFGTSGNNEQFF. The CDR3 nucleotides are TGTGCCAGCAGCTTGGTATTTGGGACTAGCGGTAACAATGAGCAGTTCTTC. This rearrangement joins TRBV5-6 to TRBJ2-1; TRBD2 matches at 11 bases. The length of the CDR3 is 17 residues. V lost 0 bases and J lost 5; bases outside the gene matches: 7. CDR1 and CDR2 from the germline V gene are SGHDT and YYEEEE.

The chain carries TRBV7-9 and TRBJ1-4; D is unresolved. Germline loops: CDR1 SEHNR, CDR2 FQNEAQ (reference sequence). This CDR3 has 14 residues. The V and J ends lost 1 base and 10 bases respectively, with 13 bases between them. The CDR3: CASSLGGGLGKLFF. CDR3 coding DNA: TGTGCCAGCAGCTTAGGAGGAGGGTTGGGAAAACTGTTTTTT.

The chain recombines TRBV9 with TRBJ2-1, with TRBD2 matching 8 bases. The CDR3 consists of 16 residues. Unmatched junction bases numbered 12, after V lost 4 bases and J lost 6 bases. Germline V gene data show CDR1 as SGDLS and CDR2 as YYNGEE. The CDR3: CASSPRVPGGPNEQFF. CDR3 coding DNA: TGTGCCAGCAGCCCCCGGGTCCCGGGAGGGCCCAATGAGCAGTTCTTC.

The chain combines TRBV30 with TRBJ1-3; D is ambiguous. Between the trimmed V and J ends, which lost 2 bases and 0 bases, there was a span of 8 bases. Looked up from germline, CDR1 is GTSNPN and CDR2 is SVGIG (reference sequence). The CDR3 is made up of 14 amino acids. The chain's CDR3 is CAWSITFSGNTIYF. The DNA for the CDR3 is TGTGCCTGGAGTATAACTTTCTCTGGAAACACCATATATTTT.

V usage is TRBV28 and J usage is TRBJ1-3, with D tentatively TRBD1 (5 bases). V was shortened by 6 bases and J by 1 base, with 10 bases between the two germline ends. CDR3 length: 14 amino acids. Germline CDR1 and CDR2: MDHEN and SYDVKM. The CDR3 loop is CASSPGASGNTIYF. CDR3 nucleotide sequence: TGTGCCAGCAGCCCCGGGGCTTCTGGAAACACCATATATTTT.

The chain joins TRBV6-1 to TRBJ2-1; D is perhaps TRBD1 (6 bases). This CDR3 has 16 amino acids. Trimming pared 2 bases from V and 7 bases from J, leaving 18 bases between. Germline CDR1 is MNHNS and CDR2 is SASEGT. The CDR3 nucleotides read TGTGCCAGCAGTGAATTTCTAACAGGGATCGCGAATGAGCAGTTCTTC. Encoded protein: CASSEFLTGIANEQFF.

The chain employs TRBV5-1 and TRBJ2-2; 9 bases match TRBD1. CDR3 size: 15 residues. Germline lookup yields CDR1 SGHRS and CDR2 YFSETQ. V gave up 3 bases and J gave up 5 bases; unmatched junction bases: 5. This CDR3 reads CASSYLTGGTGELFF. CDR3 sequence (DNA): TGCGCCAGCAGCTACCTGACAGGGGGGACCGGGGAGCTGTTTTTT.

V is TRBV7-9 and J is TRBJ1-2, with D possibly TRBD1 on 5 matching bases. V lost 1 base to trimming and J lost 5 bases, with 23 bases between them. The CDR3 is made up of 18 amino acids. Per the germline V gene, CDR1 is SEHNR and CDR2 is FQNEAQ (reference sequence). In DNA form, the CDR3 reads TGTGCCAGCAGCTTAGATCCAGGGCTTCCGGGGTTGCGTTATGGCTACACCTTC. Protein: CASSLDPGLPGLRYGYTF.